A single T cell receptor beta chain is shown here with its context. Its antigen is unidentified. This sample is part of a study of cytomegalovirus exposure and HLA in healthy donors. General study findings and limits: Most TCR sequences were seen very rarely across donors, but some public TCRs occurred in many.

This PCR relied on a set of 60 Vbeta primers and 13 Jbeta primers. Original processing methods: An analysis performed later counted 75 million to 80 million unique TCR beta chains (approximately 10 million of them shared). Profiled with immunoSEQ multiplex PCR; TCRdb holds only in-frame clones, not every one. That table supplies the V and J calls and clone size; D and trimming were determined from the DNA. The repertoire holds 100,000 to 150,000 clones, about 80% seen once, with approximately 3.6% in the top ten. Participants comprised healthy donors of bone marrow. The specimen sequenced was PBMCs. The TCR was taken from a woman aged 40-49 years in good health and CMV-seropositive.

The DNA of the CDR3 is TGTGCCAGCAGTTTATGGGGGGACTGGGACACAGATACGCAGTATTTT. Its translation is CASSLWGDWDTDTQYF. This chain links TRBV28 with TRBJ2-3; a possible D gene is TRBD2 (6 bases). With 0 bases removed from V and 2 bases from J, the gap between germline ends came to 12 bases. This CDR3 comprises 16 residues. CDR1 MDHEN and CDR2 SYDVKM come from the germline V gene.